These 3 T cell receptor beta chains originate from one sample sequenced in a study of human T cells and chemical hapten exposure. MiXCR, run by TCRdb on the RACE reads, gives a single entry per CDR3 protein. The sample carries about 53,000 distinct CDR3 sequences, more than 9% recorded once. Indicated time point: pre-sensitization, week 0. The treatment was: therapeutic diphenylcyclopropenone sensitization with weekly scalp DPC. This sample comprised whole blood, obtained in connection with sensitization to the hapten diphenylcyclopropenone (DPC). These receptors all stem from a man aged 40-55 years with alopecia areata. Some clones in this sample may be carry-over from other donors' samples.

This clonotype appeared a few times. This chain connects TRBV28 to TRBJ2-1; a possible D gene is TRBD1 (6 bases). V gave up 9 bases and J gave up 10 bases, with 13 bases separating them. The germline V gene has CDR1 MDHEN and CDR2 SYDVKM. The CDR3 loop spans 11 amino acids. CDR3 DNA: TGTGCCAGTACTCACAGGGACGAGCAGTTCTTC. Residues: CASTHRDEQFF.

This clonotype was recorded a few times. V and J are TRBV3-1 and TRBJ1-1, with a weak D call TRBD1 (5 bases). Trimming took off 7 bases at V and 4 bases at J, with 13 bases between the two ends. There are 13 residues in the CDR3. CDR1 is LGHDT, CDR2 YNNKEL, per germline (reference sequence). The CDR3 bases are TGTGCCAGCACCTTCGGCAGGGCCACTGAAGCTTTCTTT. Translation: CASTFGRATEAFF.

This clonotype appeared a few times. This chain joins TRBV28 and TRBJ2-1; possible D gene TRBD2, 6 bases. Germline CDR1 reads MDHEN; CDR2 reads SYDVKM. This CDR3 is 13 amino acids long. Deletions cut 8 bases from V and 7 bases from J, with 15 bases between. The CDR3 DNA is TGTGCCAGCCGCGTTCACCGGGGGAATGAGCAGTTCTTC. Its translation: CASRVHRGNEQFF.